This T cell receptor beta chain was recovered during a study of human T cells and chemical hapten exposure. This clonotype was detected many times. Time point reported: pre-sensitization, week 0. Treatment specified: therapeutic diphenylcyclopropenone sensitization with weekly scalp DPC. Blood collection took place prior to placing each patch test. TCRdb reprocessed the RACE reads via MiXCR and lists one record per CDR3 protein. The table lists some 400,000 distinct CDR3 sequences, approximately 5% of them singletons. Deletions cut 5 bases from V and 6 bases from J, with 14 bases between. Germline V gene lookup returns CDR1 SEHNR and CDR2 FQNEAQ (reference sequence). The length of the CDR3 is 14 residues.

The genes are TRBV7-9 and TRBJ1-5, with D possibly being TRBD1 (6 bases). The receptor was isolated from a woman aged 50 to 60 with alopecia areata. Some clones in this sample may be carry-over from other donors' samples. This specimen was whole blood, taken in connection with sensitization to the hapten diphenylcyclopropenone (DPC). CDR3 nucleotide sequence: TGTGCCAGCAGCCCTACAGGGTCGGGTCAGCCCCAGCATTTT. It translates to CASSPTGSGQPQHF.